The clone carrying this T cell receptor beta chain was seen many times. Its specificity is unknown. As it was prepared, the TCRbeta library received unique molecular identifiers. TCRdb re-called the PCR reads through MiXCR, storing one row per CDR3 protein. The profile shows roughly 180,000 distinct CDR3 sequences, around 10% of them singletons. This sample is part of a study of T-cell reconstitution after alpha-beta-depleted transplantation in children. Findings of the study overall: For some patients, TCRbeta diversity was high at day 60 because of recipient T cells and thymic progenitors that survived. Several hundred expanded graft clones reportedly were the source of alpha-beta T cells about two months after transplant. Newly produced T cells mostly accounted for T-cell counts and diversity one year post-transplant.

Germline V gene lookup returns CDR1 SGHVS and CDR2 FQNEAQ. Trimming removed 4 bases at V and 0 bases at J, with 8 bases between. CDR3 size: 14 residues. The material sequenced was PBMCs, taken before TCRalphabeta/CD19-depleted stem cell transplant. The chain couples TRBV7-8 to TRBJ2-3; D gene uncertain. This sequence was found in a boy between 2 and 15 years old with acute myeloid leukemia, due to receive a stem cell transplant. The CDR3 spells CASSWADSTDTQYF. DNA of the CDR3: TGTGCCAGCAGCTGGGCGGACAGCACAGATACGCAGTATTTT.